This T cell receptor beta chain was sequenced during a study of OX40 agonist ivuxolimab in advanced cancers. Study results and limitations: Clonal expansion was seen in CD4+ and CD8+ blood T cells by week 6 at 0.1 to 3.0 mg/kg. There were, on average, more expanded clones in CD8+ T cells than in CD4+. Among patients with partial responses at 0.1-3.0 mg/kg, clonal expansion was among the lowest.

Germline V lookup: CDR1 GTSNPN, CDR2 SVGIG (reference sequence). The CDR3 length is 13 residues. Trimming stripped 3 bases from V and 2 bases from J, with 11 bases between. Sequenced by immunoSEQ multiplex PCR; TCRdb stores in-frame clones only, minus some. The sample yields around 56,000 clones, approximately 82% seen once. Regarding this clone: Its target is not known.

Individuals having autoimmune disease history or systemic immunosuppression were not enrolled. This material consisted of CD4+ or CD8+ T cells sorted from blood, taken in a trial of the OX40 agonist ivuxolimab. The chain is built from TRBV30 and TRBJ2-7; a weak D match, TRBD2 (6 bases). The receptor comes from an adult with an advanced solid tumor such as melanoma, head and neck, liver or kidney cancer. DNA of the CDR3: TGTGCCTGGAGCTGGAGGGAAACCTACGAGCAGTACTTC. Translation: CAWSWRETYEQYF.